This T cell receptor (beta chain) was documented in a study of cytomegalovirus exposure and HLA in healthy donors. Trimming took 1 base from V and 7 from J, leaving 13 bases between them. CDR3 length: 14 residues. Germline V CDR1 and CDR2: MRHNA, SNTAGT. PCR amplification relied on 60 Vbeta primers (plus 13 Jbeta primers). Assay: immunoSEQ multiplex PCR; the TCRdb copy retains only in-frame clones and omits some. The data contain more than 200,000 clones, about two thirds of them seen just once; the ten biggest clones take up about 3%. The V gene is TRBV6-4, the J gene TRBJ1-2, with D unclear. The sequence came from a man aged 35 to 55 in good health and CMV-seropositive. The sample was PBMCs. CDR3 bases: TGTGCCAGCAGTGACTTGAGGGCAGGCGGTGGCTACACCTTC. Residues: CASSDLRAGGGYTF.